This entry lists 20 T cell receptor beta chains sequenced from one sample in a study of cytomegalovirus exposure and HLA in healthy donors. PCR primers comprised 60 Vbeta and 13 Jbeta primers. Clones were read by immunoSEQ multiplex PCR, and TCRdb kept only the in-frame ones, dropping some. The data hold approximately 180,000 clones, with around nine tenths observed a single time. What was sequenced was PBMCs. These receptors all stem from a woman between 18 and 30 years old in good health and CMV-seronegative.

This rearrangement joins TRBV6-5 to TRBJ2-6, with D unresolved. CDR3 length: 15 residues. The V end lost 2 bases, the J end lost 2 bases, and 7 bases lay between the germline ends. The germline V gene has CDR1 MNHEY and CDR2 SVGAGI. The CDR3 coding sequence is TGTGCCAGCAGTTACAAAGGAGCTGGGGCCAACGTCCTGACTTTC. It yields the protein CASSYKGAGANVLTF.

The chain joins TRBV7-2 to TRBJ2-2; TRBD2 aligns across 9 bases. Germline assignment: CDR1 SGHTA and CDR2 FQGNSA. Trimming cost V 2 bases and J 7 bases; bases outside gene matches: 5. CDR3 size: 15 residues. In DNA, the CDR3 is TGTGCCAGCAGCTTAAGCGCGGGAGGGATCGGGGAGCTGTTTTTT. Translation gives CASSLSAGGIGELFF.

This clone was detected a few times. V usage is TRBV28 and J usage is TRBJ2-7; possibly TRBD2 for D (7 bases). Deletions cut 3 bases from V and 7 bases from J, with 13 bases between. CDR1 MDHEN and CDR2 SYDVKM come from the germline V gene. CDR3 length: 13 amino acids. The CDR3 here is CASSFRRGGEQYF. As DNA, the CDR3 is TGTGCCAGCAGTTTCCGGAGGGGGGGAGAGCAGTACTTC.

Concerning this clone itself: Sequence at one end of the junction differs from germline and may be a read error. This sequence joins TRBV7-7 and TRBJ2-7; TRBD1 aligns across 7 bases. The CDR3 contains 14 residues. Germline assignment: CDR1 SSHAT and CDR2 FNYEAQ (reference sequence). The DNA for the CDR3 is TGTGCTAGCAGCTCACAGGGGCCGAGGTACGAGCAGTACTTC. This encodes CASSSQGPRYEQYF.

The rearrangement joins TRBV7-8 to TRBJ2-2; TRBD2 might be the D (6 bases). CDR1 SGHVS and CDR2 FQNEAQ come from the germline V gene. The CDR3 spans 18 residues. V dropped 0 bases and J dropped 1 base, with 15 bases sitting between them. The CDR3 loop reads CASSLAPPGRRNTGELFF. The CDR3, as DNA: TGTGCCAGCAGCTTAGCACCCCCGGGGAGGCGGAACACCGGGGAGCTGTTTTTT.

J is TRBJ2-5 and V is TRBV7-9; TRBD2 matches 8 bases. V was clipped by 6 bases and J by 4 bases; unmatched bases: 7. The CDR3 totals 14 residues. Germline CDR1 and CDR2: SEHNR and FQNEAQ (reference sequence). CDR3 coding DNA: TGTGCCAGCAGTTCGAGCGGGAGCAGAGAGACCCAGTACTTC. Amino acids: CASSSSGSRETQYF.

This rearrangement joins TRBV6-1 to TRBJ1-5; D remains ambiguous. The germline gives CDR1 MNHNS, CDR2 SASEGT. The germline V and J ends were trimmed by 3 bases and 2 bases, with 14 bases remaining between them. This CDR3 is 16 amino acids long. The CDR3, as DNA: TGTGCCAGCAGTGAGGACTCATCCCGGGGCAATCAGCCCCAGCATTTT. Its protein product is CASSEDSSRGNQPQHF.

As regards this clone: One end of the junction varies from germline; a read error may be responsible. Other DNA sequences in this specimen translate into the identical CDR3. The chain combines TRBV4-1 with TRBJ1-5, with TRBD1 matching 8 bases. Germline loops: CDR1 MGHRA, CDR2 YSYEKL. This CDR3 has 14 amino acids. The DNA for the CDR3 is TGCGCCAGTAGCCACGCAGGGGGCGATCAGCCCCAGCATTTT. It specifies CASSHAGGDQPQHF.

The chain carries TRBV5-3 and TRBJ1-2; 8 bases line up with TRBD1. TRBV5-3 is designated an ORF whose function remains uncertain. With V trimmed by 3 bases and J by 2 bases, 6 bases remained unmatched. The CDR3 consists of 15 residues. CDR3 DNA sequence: TGTGCCAGAAGCTGGGGACAGGTCGAGAACTATGGCTACACCTTC. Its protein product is CARSWGQVENYGYTF.

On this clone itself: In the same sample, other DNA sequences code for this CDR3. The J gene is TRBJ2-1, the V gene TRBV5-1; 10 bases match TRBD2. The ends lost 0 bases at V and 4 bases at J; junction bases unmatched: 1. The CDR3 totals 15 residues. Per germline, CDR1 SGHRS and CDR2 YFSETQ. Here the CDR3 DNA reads TGCGCCAGCAGCTTGGGGACTAGCGGATACAATGAGCAGTTCTTC. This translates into CASSLGTSGYNEQFF. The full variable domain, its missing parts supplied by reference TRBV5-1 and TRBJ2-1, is KAGVTQTPRYLIKTRGQQVTLSCSPISGHRSVSWYQQTPGQGLQFLFEYFSETQRNKGNFPGRFSGRQFSNSRSEMNVSTLELGDSALYLCASSLGTSGYNEQFFGPGTRLTVL.

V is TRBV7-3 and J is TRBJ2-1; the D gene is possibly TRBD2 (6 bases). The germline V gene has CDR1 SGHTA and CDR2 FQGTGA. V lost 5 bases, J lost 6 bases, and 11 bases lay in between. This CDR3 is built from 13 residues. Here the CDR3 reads CASSPGAVNEQFF. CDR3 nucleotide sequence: TGTGCCAGCAGCCCGGGAGCAGTCAATGAGCAGTTCTTC. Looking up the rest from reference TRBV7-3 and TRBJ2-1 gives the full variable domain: GAGVSQTPSNKVTEKGKYVELRCDPISGHTALYWYRQSLGQGPEFLIYFQGTGAADDSGLPNDRFFAVRPEGSVSTLKIQRTERGDSAVYLCASSPGAVNEQFFGPGTRLTVL.

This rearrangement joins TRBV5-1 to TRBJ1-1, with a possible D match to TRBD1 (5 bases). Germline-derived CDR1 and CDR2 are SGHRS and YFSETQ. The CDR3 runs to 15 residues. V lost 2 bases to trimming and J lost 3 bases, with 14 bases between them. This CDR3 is CASSFAGRGDTEAFF. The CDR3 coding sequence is TGCGCCAGCAGCTTTGCGGGGCGAGGGGACACTGAAGCTTTCTTT.

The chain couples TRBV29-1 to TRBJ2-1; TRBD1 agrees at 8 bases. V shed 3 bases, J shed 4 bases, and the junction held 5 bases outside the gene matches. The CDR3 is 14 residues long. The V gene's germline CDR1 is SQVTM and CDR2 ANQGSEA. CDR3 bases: TGCAGCGTTGATGACAGGGGTCCGTACAATGAGCAGTTCTTC. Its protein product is CSVDDRGPYNEQFF.

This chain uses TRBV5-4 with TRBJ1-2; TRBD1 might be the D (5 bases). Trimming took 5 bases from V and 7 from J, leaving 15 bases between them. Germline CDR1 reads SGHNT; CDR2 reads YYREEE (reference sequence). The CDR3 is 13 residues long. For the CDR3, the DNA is TGTGCCAGCAGTTACCCTGGGGGGGGTGGCTACACCTTC. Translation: CASSYPGGGGYTF.

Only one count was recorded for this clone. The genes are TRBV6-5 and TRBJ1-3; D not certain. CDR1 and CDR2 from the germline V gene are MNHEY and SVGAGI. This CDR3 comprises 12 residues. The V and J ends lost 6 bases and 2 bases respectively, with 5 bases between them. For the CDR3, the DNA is TGTGCCAGCAGCCAAACTGGAAACACCATATATTTT. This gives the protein CASSQTGNTIYF.

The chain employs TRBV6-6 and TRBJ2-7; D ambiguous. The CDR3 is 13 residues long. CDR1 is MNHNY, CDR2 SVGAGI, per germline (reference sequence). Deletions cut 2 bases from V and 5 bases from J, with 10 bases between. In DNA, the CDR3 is TGTGCCAGCAGTTACGGCAGATCCCACGAGCAGTACTTC. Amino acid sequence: CASSYGRSHEQYF.

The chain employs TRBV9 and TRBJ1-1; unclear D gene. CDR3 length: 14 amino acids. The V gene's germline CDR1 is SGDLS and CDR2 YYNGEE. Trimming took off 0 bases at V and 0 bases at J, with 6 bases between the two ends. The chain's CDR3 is CASSVDSLNTEAFF. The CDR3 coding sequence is TGTGCCAGCAGCGTAGACAGCCTGAACACTGAAGCTTTCTTT. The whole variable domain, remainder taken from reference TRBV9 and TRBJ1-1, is DSGVTQTPKHLITATGQRVTLRCSPRSGDLSVYWYQQSLDQGLQFLIQYYNGEERAKGNILERFSAQQFPDLHSELNLSSLELGDSALYFCASSVDSLNTEAFFGQGTRLTVV.

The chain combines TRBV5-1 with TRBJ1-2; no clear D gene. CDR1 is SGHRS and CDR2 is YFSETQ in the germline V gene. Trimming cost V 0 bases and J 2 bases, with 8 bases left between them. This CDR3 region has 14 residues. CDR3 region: CASSLESSNYGYTF. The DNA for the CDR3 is TGCGCCAGCAGCTTGGAGAGTTCGAACTATGGCTACACCTTC.

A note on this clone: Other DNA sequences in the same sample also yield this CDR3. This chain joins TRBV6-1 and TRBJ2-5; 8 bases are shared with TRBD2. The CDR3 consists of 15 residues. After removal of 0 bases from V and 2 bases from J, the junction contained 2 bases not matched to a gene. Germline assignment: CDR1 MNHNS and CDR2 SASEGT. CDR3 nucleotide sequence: TGTGCCAGCAGTGAAGCCACGGGGGGGCAAGAGACCCAGTACTTC. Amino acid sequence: CASSEATGGQETQYF.

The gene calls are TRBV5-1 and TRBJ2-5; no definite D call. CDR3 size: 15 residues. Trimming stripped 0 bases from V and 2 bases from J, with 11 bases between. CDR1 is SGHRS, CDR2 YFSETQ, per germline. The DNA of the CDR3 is TGCGCCAGCAGCTTGGTGGCAATCGATCAAGAGACCCAGTACTTC. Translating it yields CASSLVAIDQETQYF.